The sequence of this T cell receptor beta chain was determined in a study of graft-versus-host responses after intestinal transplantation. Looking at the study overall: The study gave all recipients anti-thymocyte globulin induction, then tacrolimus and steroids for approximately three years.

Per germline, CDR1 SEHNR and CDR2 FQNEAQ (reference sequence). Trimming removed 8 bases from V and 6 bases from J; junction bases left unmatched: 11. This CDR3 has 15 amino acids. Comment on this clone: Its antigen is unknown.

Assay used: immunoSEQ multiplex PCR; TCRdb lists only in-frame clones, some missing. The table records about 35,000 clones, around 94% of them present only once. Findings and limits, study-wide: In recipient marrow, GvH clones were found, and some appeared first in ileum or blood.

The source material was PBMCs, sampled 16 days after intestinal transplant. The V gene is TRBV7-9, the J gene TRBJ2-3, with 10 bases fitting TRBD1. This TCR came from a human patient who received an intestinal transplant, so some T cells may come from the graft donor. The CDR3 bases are TGTGCCAGCGTCCCTCCGGGACAGGGGTGGGATACGCAGTATTTT. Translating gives CASVPPGQGWDTQYF.